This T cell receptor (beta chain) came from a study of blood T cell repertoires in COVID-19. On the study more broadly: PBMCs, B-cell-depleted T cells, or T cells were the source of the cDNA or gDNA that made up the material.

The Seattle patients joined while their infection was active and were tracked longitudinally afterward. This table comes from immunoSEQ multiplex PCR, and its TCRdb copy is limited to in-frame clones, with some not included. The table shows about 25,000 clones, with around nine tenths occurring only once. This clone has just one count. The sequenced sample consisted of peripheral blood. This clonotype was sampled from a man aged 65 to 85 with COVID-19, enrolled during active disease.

The CDR3 DNA reads as TGTGCCAGCAGCCCTGACCGGCAGGGCCACTATGGCTACACCTTC. It specifies CASSPDRQGHYGYTF. This rearrangement joins TRBV5-8 to TRBJ1-2; weak D call: TRBD1 (5 bases). CDR1 and CDR2 from the germline V gene are SGHTS and YDEGEE. There are 15 residues in the CDR3. Trimming removed 4 bases from V and 3 bases from J, with 16 bases in between.